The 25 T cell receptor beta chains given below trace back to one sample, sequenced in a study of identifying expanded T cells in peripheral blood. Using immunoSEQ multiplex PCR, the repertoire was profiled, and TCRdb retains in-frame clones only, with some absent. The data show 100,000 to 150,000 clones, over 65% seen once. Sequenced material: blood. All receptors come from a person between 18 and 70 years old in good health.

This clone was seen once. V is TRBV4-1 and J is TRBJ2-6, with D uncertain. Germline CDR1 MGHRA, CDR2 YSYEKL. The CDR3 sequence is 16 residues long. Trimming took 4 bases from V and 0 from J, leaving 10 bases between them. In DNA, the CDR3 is TGCGCCAGCAGCCTCCTGAGGTTCTCTGGGGCCAACGTCCTGACTTTC. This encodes CASSLLRFSGANVLTF.

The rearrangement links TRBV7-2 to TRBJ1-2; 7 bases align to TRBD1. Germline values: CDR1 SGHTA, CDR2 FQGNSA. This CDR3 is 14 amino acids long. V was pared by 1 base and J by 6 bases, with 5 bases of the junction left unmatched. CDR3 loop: CASSLGQGRNGYTF. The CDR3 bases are TGTGCCAGCAGCTTAGGACAGGGCCGGAATGGCTACACCTTC.

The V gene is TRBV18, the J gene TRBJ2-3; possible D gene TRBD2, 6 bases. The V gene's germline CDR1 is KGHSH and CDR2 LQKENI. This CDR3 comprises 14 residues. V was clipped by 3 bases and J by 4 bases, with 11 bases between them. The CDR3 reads CASSPGGNADTQYF. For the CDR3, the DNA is TGTGCCAGCTCACCGGGGGGTAACGCAGATACGCAGTATTTT. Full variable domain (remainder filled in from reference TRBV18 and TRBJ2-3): NAGVMQNPRHLVRRRGQEARLRCSPMKGHSHVYWYRQLPEEGLKFMVYLQKENIIDESGMPKERFSAEFPKEGPSILRIQQVVRGDSAAYFCASSPGGNADTQYFGPGTRLTVL.

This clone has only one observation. CDR3 in amino acids: CASSPQGLGQETQYF. CDR3 nucleotide sequence: TGTGCCAGCTCACCGCAAGGGTTGGGGCAAGAGACCCAGTACTTC. The chain is built from TRBV18 and TRBJ2-5; D gene ambiguous. The CDR3 is 15 amino acids. V lost 3 bases and J 2 bases, leaving 13 bases between the germline ends. CDR1 is KGHSH, CDR2 LQKENI, per germline.

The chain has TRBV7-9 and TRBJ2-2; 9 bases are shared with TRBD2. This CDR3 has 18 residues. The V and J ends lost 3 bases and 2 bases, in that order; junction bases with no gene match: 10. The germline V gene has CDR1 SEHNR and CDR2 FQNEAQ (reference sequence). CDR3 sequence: CASSLSSLAGINTGELFF. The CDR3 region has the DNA TGTGCCAGCAGCTTGAGCAGCCTAGCGGGGATAAACACCGGGGAGCTGTTTTTT. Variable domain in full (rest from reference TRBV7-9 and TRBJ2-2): DTGVSQNPRHKITKRGQNVTFRCDPISEHNRLYWYRQTLGQGPEFLTYFQNEAQLEKSRLLSDRFSAERPKGSFSTLEIQRTEQGDSAMYLCASSLSSLAGINTGELFFGEGSRLTVL.

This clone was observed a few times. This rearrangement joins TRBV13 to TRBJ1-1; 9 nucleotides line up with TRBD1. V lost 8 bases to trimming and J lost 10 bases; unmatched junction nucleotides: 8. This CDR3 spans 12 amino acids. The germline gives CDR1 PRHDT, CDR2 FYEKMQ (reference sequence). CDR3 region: CASADRGQIAFF. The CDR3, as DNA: TGTGCCAGCGCGGACAGGGGTCAAATAGCTTTCTTT.

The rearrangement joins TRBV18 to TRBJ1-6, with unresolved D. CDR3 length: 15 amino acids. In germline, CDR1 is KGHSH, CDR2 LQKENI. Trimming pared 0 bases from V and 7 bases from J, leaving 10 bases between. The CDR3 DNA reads TGTGCCAGCTCACCACCGGGCAACCAGAATTCACCCCTCCACTTT. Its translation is CASSPPGNQNSPLHF.

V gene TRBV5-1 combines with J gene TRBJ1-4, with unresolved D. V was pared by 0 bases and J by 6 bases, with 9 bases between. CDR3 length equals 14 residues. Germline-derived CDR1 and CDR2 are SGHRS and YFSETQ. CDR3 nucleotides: TGCGCCAGCAGCTTGGACCGGCTCTATGAAAAACTGTTTTTT. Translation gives CASSLDRLYEKLFF.

The CDR3 sequence: CASSYPGQSRAEAFF. CDR3 in DNA: TGTGCCAGCAGTTACCCGGGACAGTCTCGGGCTGAAGCTTTCTTT. The rearrangement joins TRBV6-6 to TRBJ1-1; 7 nucleotides agree with TRBD1. The CDR3 runs 15 residues. Trimming cost V 2 bases and J 6 bases; bases outside gene matches: 9. Germline values: CDR1 MNHNY, CDR2 SVGAGI (reference sequence).

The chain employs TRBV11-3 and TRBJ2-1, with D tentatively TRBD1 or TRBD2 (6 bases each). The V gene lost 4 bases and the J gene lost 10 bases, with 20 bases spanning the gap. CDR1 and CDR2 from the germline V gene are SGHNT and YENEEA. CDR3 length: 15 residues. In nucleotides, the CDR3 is TGTGCCAGCAGCTCCGGGGGTACAGGGCCAGGGGAGCAGTTCTTC. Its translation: CASSSGGTGPGEQFF. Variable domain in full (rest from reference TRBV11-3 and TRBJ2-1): EAGVVQSPRYKIIEKKQPVAFWCNPISGHNTLYWYLQNLGQGPELLIRYENEEAVDDSQLPKDRFSAERLKGVDSTLKIQPAELGDSAVYLCASSSGGTGPGEQFFGPGTRLTVL.

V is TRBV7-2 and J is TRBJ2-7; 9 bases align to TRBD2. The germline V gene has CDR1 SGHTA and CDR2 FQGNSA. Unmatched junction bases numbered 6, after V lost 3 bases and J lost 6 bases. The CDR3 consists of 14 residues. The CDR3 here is CASSLFLAGTEQYF. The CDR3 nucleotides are TGTGCCAGCAGCTTGTTCCTAGCGGGGACCGAGCAGTACTTC.

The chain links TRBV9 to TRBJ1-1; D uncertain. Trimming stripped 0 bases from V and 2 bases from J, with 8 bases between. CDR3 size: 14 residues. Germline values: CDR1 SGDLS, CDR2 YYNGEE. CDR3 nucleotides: TGTGCCAGCAGCGTAGAGAGCCTTAACACTGAAGCTTTCTTT. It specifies CASSVESLNTEAFF.

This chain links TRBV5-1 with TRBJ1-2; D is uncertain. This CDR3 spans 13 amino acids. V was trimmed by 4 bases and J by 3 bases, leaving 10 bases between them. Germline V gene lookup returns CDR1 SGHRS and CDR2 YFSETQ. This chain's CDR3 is CASSGLGDYGYTF. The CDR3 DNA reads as TGCGCCAGCAGCGGATTAGGTGACTATGGCTACACCTTC.

CDR3 bases: TGTGCCAGCAGTTACGATTACGAGCAGTACTTC. Residues: CASSYDYEQYF. J is TRBJ2-7 and V is TRBV6-6; D gene unclear. The germline V gene encodes CDR1 MNHNY and CDR2 SVGAGI (reference sequence). This CDR3 has 11 residues. V lost 2 bases and J lost 4, with 3 bases in between.

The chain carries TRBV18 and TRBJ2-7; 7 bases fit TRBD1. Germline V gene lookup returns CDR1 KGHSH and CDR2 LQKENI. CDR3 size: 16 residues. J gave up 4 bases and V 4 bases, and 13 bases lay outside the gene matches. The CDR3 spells CASSQQQGSEGYEQYF. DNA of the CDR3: TGTGCCAGCTCACAGCAACAGGGGAGCGAGGGTTACGAGCAGTACTTC.

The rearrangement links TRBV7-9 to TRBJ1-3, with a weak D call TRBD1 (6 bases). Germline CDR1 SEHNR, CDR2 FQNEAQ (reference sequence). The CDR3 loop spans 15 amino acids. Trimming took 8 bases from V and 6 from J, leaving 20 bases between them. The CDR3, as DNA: TGTGCCAGCCCCTCCCCATCCCAGGGGTCAAACACCATATATTTT. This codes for CASPSPSQGSNTIYF. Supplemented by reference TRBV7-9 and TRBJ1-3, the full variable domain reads DTGVSQNPRHKITKRGQNVTFRCDPISEHNRLYWYRQTLGQGPEFLTYFQNEAQLEKSRLLSDRFSAERPKGSFSTLEIQRTEQGDSAMYLCASPSPSQGSNTIYFGEGSWLTVV.

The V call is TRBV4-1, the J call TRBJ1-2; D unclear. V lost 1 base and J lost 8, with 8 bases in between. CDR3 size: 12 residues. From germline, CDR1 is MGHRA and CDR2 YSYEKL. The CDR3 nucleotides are TGCGCCAGCAGCCAAGGGGGTCGGGGCTACACCTTC. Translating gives CASSQGGRGYTF.

The CDR3 loop reads CASSVGADTQYF. The CDR3 DNA is TGCGCCAGCAGTGTAGGGGCAGATACGCAGTATTTT. This chain uses TRBV10-2 with TRBJ2-3; a possible D gene is TRBD1 (5 bases). Trimming shortened V by 4 bases and J by 4 bases, and 6 bases separated the two germline ends. Germline CDR1 WSHSY, CDR2 SAAADI. The CDR3 consists of 12 residues.

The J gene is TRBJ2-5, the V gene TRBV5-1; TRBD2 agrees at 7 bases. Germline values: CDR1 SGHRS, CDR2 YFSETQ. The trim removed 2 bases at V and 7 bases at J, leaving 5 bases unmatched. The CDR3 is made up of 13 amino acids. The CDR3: CASSFGREGTQYF. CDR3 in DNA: TGCGCCAGCAGCTTCGGCAGGGAGGGGACCCAGTACTTC.

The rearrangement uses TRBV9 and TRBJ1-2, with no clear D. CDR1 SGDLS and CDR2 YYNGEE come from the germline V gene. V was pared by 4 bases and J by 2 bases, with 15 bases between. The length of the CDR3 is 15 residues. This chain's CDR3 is CASSPGPLANYGYTF. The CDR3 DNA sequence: TGTGCCAGCAGCCCTGGACCGCTAGCGAACTATGGCTACACCTTC.

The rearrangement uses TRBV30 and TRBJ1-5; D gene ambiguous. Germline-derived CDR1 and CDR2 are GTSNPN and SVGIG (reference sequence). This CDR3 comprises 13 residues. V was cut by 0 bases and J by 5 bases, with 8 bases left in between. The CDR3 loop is CAWSVRDDQPQHF. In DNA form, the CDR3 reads TGTGCCTGGAGTGTACGGGATGATCAGCCCCAGCATTTT.

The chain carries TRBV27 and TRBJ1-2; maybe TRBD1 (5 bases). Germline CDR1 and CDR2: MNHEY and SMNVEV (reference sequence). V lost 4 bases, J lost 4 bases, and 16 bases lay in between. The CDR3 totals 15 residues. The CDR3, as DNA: TGTGCCAGCAGTTGGAATTCCGCGACAGTCTATGGCTACACCTTC. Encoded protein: CASSWNSATVYGYTF.

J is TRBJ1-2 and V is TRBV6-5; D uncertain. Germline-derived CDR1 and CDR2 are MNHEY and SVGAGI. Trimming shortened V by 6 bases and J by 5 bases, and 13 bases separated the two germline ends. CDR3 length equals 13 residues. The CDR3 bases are TGTGCCAGCAGAACCAAACCCCCGTATGGCTACACCTTC. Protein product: CASRTKPPYGYTF.

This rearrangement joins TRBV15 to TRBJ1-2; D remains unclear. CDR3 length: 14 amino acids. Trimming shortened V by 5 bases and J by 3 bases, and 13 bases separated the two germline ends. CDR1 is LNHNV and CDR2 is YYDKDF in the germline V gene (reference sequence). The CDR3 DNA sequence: TGTGCCACCAGCTCCTCTTGGGAATACTATGGCTACACCTTC. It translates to CATSSSWEYYGYTF. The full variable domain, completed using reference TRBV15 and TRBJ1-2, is DAMVIQNPRYQVTQFGKPVTLSCSQTLNHNVMYWYQQKSSQAPKLLFHYYDKDFNNEADTPDNFQSRRPNTSFCFLDIRSPGLGDTAMYLCATSSSWEYYGYTFGSGTRLTVV.

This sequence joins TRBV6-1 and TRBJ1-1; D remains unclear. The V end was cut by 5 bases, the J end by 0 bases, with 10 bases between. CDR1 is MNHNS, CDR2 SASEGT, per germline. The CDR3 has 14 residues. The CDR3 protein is CASSLRRMNTEAFF. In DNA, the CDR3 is TGTGCCAGCAGTCTACGGAGAATGAACACTGAAGCTTTCTTT.